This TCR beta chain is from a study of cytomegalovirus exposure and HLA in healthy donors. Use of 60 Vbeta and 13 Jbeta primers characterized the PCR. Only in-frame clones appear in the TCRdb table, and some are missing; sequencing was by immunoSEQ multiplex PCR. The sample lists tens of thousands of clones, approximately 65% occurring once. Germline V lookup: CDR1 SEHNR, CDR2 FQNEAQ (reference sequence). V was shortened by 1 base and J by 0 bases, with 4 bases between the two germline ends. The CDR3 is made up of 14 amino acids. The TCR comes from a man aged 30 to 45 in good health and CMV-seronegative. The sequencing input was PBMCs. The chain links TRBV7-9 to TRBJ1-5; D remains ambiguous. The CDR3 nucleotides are TGTGCCAGCAGCTTAGGCTATAGCAATCAGCCCCAGCATTTT. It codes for CASSLGYSNQPQHF.